These 17 T cell receptor beta chains came from one sample sequenced in a study of graft-versus-host responses after intestinal transplantation. No antigen is known for these receptors. Sequencing used immunoSEQ multiplex PCR; TCRdb keeps in-frame clones, though not all of them. The top ten clones hold 1.7% of a sample with 62,000 or so clones, more than 90% of them seen once. Sequencing used unstimulated CD8+ T cells sorted from spleen or lymph node cells, obtained before transplant. These receptors originate from a human donor who was the organ donor for an intestinal transplant.

This clone was observed a few times. The chain carries TRBV6-5 and TRBJ2-7; D gene unclear. This CDR3 is built from 14 residues. V shed 2 bases and J shed 0 bases, with 8 bases lying between them. Per the germline V gene, CDR1 is MNHEY and CDR2 is SVGAGI. In DNA, the CDR3 is TGTGCCAGCAGTTACAGGTACAGCTCCTACGAGCAGTACTTC. This gives the protein CASSYRYSSYEQYF.

This chain links TRBV5-1 with TRBJ2-2, with D perhaps matching TRBD2 (6 bases). Germline CDR1 is SGHRS and CDR2 is YFSETQ. The CDR3 has 19 residues. The V gene lost 6 bases and the J gene lost 2 bases, with 26 bases spanning the gap. Written as DNA, the CDR3 is TGCGCCAGCACCGTGGAGGGAAGGTGCGCGGGACCCAACACCGGGGAGCTGTTTTTT. Translated: CASTVEGRCAGPNTGELFF.

CDR3 nucleotides: TGTGCCAGCAGTTTAATCAGGGATCAGCCCCAGCATTTT. Its protein product is CASSLIRDQPQHF. This sequence joins TRBV28 and TRBJ1-5; tentative D call: TRBD1 (5 bases). Germline values: CDR1 MDHEN, CDR2 SYDVKM. The CDR3 loop spans 13 amino acids. The germline V and J ends were trimmed by 2 bases and 5 bases, with 7 bases remaining between them.

The CDR3 sequence: CASSLGLADNEQFF. CDR3 DNA: TGTGCCAGCAGCTTGGGACTAGCGGACAATGAGCAGTTCTTC. The V and J genes are TRBV7-2 and TRBJ2-1, with 11 bases lining up with TRBD2. V lost 3 bases, J lost 5 bases, and 0 bases stayed unmatched. Germline assignment: CDR1 SGHTA and CDR2 FQGNSA. This CDR3 is built from 14 residues.

The chain uses TRBV19 and TRBJ2-7; D possibly corresponds to TRBD2 (6 bases). This CDR3 is built from 13 residues. Trimming removed 5 bases from V and 6 bases from J, with 14 bases in between. The germline V gene encodes CDR1 LNHDA and CDR2 SQIVND (reference sequence). The DNA for the CDR3 is TGTGCCAGTAGTTCCTACCAGGGAGGCGAGCAGTACTTC. Translation gives CASSSYQGGEQYF.

This rearrangement joins TRBV28 to TRBJ2-3, with D possibly being TRBD2 (5 bases). V lost 2 bases to trimming and J lost 5 bases, with 11 bases between them. Germline V gene lookup returns CDR1 MDHEN and CDR2 SYDVKM. CDR3 length: 14 residues. CDR3 DNA: TGTGCCAGCAGTTTAAGGGAGCCGGAAGATACGCAGTATTTT. This encodes CASSLREPEDTQYF.

The chain is built from TRBV11-2 and TRBJ2-7; a weak D match, TRBD1 (5 bases). The CDR3 extends over 14 amino acids. From germline, CDR1 is SGHAT and CDR2 FQNNGV. V lost 3 bases and J 0 bases, leaving 9 bases between the germline ends. The CDR3: CASSFHRSSYEQYF. The CDR3 DNA reads TGTGCCAGCAGCTTCCACAGGAGCTCCTACGAGCAGTACTTC.

This clone has only one observation. The J gene is TRBJ1-1, the V gene TRBV28; D is ambiguous. The CDR3 has 15 amino acids. Germline V lookup: CDR1 MDHEN, CDR2 SYDVKM. Between the trimmed V and J ends, which lost 4 bases and 4 bases, there was a span of 16 bases. The CDR3 nucleotides are TGTGCCAGCAGTTCTTATCTTACTACCCTCACTGAAGCTTTCTTT. This sequence encodes CASSSYLTTLTEAFF.

The V gene is TRBV9, the J gene TRBJ2-7, with 9 bases matching TRBD2. CDR3 length: 17 residues. Germline CDR1 is SGDLS and CDR2 is YYNGEE. V dropped 4 bases and J dropped 4; count of bases not matched to a gene: 15. The CDR3 is CASSPTSAGGPIYEQYF. DNA of the CDR3: TGTGCCAGCAGCCCCACATCCGCGGGAGGGCCTATATACGAGCAGTACTTC. Using reference TRBV9 and TRBJ2-7 for the parts outside the CDR3, the full variable domain is DSGVTQTPKHLITATGQRVTLRCSPRSGDLSVYWYQQSLDQGLQFLIQYYNGEERAKGNILERFSAQQFPDLHSELNLSSLELGDSALYFCASSPTSAGGPIYEQYFGPGTRLTVT.

This chain links TRBV29-1 with TRBJ2-5; 9 nucleotides align to TRBD2. Trimming took 3 bases from V and 7 from J; bases not matched to a gene: 12. Per germline, CDR1 SQVTM and CDR2 ANQGSEA. The CDR3 totals 15 residues. In nucleotides, the CDR3 is TGCAGCGTTGAGCTAGCGGGACAGACCATGGGGACCCAGTACTTC. Amino acids: CSVELAGQTMGTQYF. The full variable domain, with the rest looked up from reference TRBV29-1 and TRBJ2-5, is SAVISQKPSRDICQRGTSLTIQCQVDSQVTMMFWYRQQPGQSLTLIATANQGSEATYESGFVIDKFPISRPNLTFSTLTVSNMSPEDSSIYLCSVELAGQTMGTQYFGPGTRLLVL.

This chain uses TRBV13 with TRBJ2-1; 10 bases line up with TRBD2. J lost 5 bases, V lost 0 bases, and 4 bases had no gene match. The CDR3 runs to 16 residues. CDR1 PRHDT and CDR2 FYEKMQ come from the germline V gene (reference sequence). Here the CDR3 DNA reads TGTGCCAGCAGCTTAGGCCGAGCGGGAGGGGACAATGAGCAGTTCTTC. Its protein is CASSLGRAGGDNEQFF. Full variable domain (missing parts from reference TRBV13 and TRBJ2-1): AAGVIQSPRHLIKEKRETATLKCYPIPRHDTVYWYQQGPGQDPQFLISFYEKMQSDKGSIPDRFSAQQFSDYHSELNMSSLELGDSALYFCASSLGRAGGDNEQFFGPGTRLTVL.

The chain couples TRBV28 to TRBJ2-5; 8 bases are shared with TRBD1. Losses at the gene ends were 3 bases for V and 4 bases for J; bases not matched to a gene: 7. The germline V gene encodes CDR1 MDHEN and CDR2 SYDVKM. The CDR3 sequence is 15 residues long. The CDR3 bases are TGTGCCAGCAGTTTGAACAGGGGGTTGGGAGAGACCCAGTACTTC. Translation: CASSLNRGLGETQYF.

The V call is TRBV2, the J call TRBJ1-2, with TRBD1 matching 7 bases. CDR1 SNHLY and CDR2 FYNNEI come from the germline V gene. V shed 0 bases, J shed 5 bases, and the junction held 15 bases outside the gene matches. CDR3 size: 18 residues. The CDR3 loop reads CASSEALYRGGPGYGYTF. The CDR3 DNA sequence: TGTGCCAGCAGTGAAGCCCTTTACAGGGGTGGACCTGGTTATGGCTACACCTTC.

This chain's CDR3 is CASSEAAADEKLFF. In nucleotides, the CDR3 is TGTGCCAGCAGTGAAGCGGCTGCGGATGAAAAACTGTTTTTT. The chain carries TRBV2 and TRBJ1-4; D not certain. Trimming pared 0 bases from V and 6 bases from J, leaving 8 bases between. CDR3 size: 14 residues. Per the germline V gene, CDR1 is SNHLY and CDR2 is FYNNEI. Filled out from reference TRBV2 and TRBJ1-4, the complete variable domain reads EPEVTQTPSHQVTQMGQEVILRCVPISNHLYFYWYRQILGQKVEFLVSFYNNEISEKSEIFDDQFSVERPDGSNFTLKIRSTKLEDSAMYFCASSEAAADEKLFFGSGTQLSVL.

The gene calls are TRBV19 and TRBJ1-5; D is unresolved. V shed 3 bases and J shed 5 bases, with 8 bases lying between them. The CDR3 is made up of 13 amino acids. Germline V gives CDR1 LNHDA, CDR2 SQIVND (reference sequence). The CDR3 spells CASSIILHQPQHF. CDR3 DNA sequence: TGTGCCAGTAGTATTATTCTCCATCAGCCCCAGCATTTT.

The chain links TRBV21-1 to TRBJ1-1; the table assigns TRBD1, which was not confirmed against the DNA. TRBV21-1 is flagged as a pseudogene. CDR3 length: 14 amino acids. The CDR3 spells CASSSRDSGTEAFF. Here the CDR3 DNA reads TGTGCCAGCAGCAGCCGGGACAGCGGCACTGAAGCTTTCTTT.

The CDR3 DNA reads TGTGCCAGCAGCCCAAGGCCGGGACAGTGGGGAATCACCGGGGAGCTGTTTTTT. As protein: CASSPRPGQWGITGELFF. V gene TRBV13 combines with J gene TRBJ2-2; TRBD1 agrees at 7 bases. Germline V gene data show CDR1 as PRHDT and CDR2 as FYEKMQ (reference sequence). Trimming removed 5 bases from V and 4 bases from J; junction bases left unmatched: 16. The CDR3 sequence is 18 residues long.